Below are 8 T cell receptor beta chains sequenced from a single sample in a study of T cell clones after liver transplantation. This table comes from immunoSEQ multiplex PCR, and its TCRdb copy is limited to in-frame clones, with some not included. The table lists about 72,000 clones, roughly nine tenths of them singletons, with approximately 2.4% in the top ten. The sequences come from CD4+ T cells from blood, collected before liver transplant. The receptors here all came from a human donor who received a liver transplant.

The CDR3: CASSSDTNSYEQYF. The DNA of the CDR3 is TGTGCCAGCAGTTCGGACACCAACTCCTACGAGCAGTACTTC. V is TRBV27 and J is TRBJ2-7, with D tentatively TRBD1 (5 bases). Trimming removed 4 bases from V and 0 bases from J, with 10 bases in between. From germline, CDR1 is MNHEY and CDR2 SMNVEV (reference sequence). This CDR3 has 14 amino acids.

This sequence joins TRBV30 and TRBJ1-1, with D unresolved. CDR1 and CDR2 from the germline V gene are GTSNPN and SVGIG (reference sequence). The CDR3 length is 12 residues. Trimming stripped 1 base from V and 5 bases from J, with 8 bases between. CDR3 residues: CAWSAGVTEAFF. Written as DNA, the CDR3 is TGTGCCTGGAGTGCGGGAGTGACTGAAGCTTTCTTT.

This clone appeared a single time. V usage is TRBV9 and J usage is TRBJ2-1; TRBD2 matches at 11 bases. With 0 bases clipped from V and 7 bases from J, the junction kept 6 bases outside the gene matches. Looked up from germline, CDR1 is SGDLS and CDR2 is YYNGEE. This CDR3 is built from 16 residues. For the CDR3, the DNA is TGTGCCAGCAGCGTAGGAGCGACTAGCGGGAATAATGAGCAGTTCTTC. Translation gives CASSVGATSGNNEQFF.

The CDR3 loop is CAISESRSGRLYEQYF. CDR3 sequence (DNA): TGTGCCATCAGTGAGAGTCGGAGCGGGAGGCTCTACGAGCAGTACTTC. The chain couples TRBV10-3 to TRBJ2-7, with 9 positions matching TRBD2. V was clipped by 2 bases and J by 3 bases; unmatched bases: 8. The CDR3 sequence is 16 residues long. Germline assignment: CDR1 ENHRY and CDR2 SYGVKD.

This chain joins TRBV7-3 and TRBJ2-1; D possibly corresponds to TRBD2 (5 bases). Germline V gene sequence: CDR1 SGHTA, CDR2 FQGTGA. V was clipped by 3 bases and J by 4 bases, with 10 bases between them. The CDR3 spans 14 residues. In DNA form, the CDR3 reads TGTGCCAGCAGCTTTGGAAGCGGATACAATGAGCAGTTCTTC. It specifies CASSFGSGYNEQFF. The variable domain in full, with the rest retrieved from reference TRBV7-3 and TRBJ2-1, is GAGVSQTPSNKVTEKGKYVELRCDPISGHTALYWYRQSLGQGPEFLIYFQGTGAADDSGLPNDRFFAVRPEGSVSTLKIQRTERGDSAVYLCASSFGSGYNEQFFGPGTRLTVL.

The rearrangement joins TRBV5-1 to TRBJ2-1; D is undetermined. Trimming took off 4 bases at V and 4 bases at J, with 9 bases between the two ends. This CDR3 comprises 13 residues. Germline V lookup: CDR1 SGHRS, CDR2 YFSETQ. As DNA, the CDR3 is TGCGCCAGCAGCGTGGACGGATACAATGAGCAGTTCTTC. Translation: CASSVDGYNEQFF. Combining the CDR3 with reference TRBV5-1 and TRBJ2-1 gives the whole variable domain KAGVTQTPRYLIKTRGQQVTLSCSPISGHRSVSWYQQTPGQGLQFLFEYFSETQRNKGNFPGRFSGRQFSNSRSEMNVSTLELGDSALYLCASSVDGYNEQFFGPGTRLTVL.

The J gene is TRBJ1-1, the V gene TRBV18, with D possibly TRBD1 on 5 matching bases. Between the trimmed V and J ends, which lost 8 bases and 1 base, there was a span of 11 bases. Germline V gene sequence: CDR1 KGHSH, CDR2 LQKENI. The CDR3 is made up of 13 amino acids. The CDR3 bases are TGTGCCAGCGGGGTGGGACCGAACACTGAAGCTTTCTTT. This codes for CASGVGPNTEAFF.

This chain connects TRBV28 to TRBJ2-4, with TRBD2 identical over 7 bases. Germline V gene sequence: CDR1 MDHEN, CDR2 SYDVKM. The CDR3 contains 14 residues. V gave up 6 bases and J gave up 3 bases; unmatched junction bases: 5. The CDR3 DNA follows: TGTGCCAGCAGCCCCCCGGGGGGCAAAAACATTCAGTACTTC. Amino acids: CASSPPGGKNIQYF.